The 25 T cell receptor beta chains below all came from one sample that was sequenced in a study of cytomegalovirus exposure and HLA in healthy donors (dated by TCRdb to the late 2010s). Libraries came from the immunoSEQ multiplex PCR assay. A mixture of 60 forward primers for TCR Vbeta segments and 13 reverse primers for TCR Jbeta segments was used in the multiplex PCR. The table comes from immuneACCESS by way of TCRdb, which keeps in-frame sequences with V and J called. Part of the clones is missing from these tables; in studies checked, under half for an unresolved V gene and the rest for unknown reasons. The sample contains about 150,000 clones, around 80% of them found a single time. The ten largest make up over 1.2% of the sample. The material sequenced was PBMCs. These receptors all come from a man younger than 35 in good health and CMV-seronegative.

This chain uses TRBV6-5 with TRBJ1-3; no definite D call. This CDR3 is 15 amino acids long. The germline V gene encodes CDR1 MNHEY and CDR2 SVGAGI. V was cut by 5 bases and J by 4 bases, with 15 bases left in between. The CDR3 DNA is TGTGCCAGCAGTCCTAGTACTTGGGTGGGAAACACCATATATTTT. Amino acids: CASSPSTWVGNTIYF.

The CDR3 nucleotides read TGCGCCAGCAGCACCGCCGGGACAGGGAACGATGAGCAGTTCTTC. Translated: CASSTAGTGNDEQFF. The chain employs TRBV5-1 and TRBJ2-1; TRBD1 matches at 9 bases. V lost 4 bases and J lost 8; bases outside the gene matches: 10. The germline gives CDR1 SGHRS, CDR2 YFSETQ. This CDR3 has 15 residues.

This clone was counted only a few times. Written as DNA, the CDR3 is TGTGCCAGCAGTACCGGACAGGGTGTCTGGGAGACCCAGTACTTC. Encoded protein: CASSTGQGVWETQYF. The rearrangement joins TRBV27 to TRBJ2-5, with 8 bases that match TRBD1. V was clipped by 5 bases and J by 5 bases; unmatched bases: 10. The length of the CDR3 is 15 residues. From germline, CDR1 is MNHEY and CDR2 SMNVEV (reference sequence).

There are a few counts of this clone. The rearrangement uses TRBV19 and TRBJ2-2, with no clear D. The CDR3 has 14 residues. The V gene lost 5 bases and the J gene lost 5 bases, with 12 bases spanning the gap. Germline values: CDR1 LNHDA, CDR2 SQIVND (reference sequence). The CDR3, as DNA: TGTGCCAGTAGTTATGACATCATTACCGGGGAGCTGTTTTTT. This gives the protein CASSYDIITGELFF.

This chain joins TRBV9 and TRBJ2-5; unclear D gene. The germline V gene has CDR1 SGDLS and CDR2 YYNGEE. The V and J ends lost 4 bases and 5 bases respectively, with 12 bases between them. This CDR3 is 13 amino acids long. The CDR3 nucleotides are TGTGCCAGCAGCCCGCTATCCGGGGAGACCCAGTACTTC. It yields the protein CASSPLSGETQYF.

CDR3 sequence reads: CASSEPGQGAYNEQFF. The CDR3 region has the DNA TGCGCCAGCAGTGAGCCCGGACAGGGGGCCTACAATGAGCAGTTCTTC. V gene TRBV10-2 combines with J gene TRBJ2-1; 10 positions match TRBD1. This CDR3 spans 16 amino acids. V shed 2 bases, J shed 2 bases, and the junction held 3 bases outside the gene matches. Germline V gene lookup returns CDR1 WSHSY and CDR2 SAAADI.

The V call is TRBV6-1, the J call TRBJ2-1, with TRBD2 identical over 11 bases. The CDR3 runs 15 residues. Germline lookup yields CDR1 MNHNS and CDR2 SASEGT. V trimming: 8 bases; J trimming: 5 bases; junction bases outside the gene matches: 8. This chain's CDR3 is CASPAGTSGNNEQFF. In nucleotides, the CDR3 is TGTGCCAGCCCCGCCGGGACTAGCGGAAACAATGAGCAGTTCTTC.

V and J are TRBV19 and TRBJ2-5; the D is unclear. The CDR3 is 13 amino acids. Germline-derived CDR1 and CDR2 are LNHDA and SQIVND (reference sequence). The germline V and J ends were trimmed by 9 bases and 2 bases, with 13 bases remaining between them. The CDR3 spells CASSRTGQETQYF. For the CDR3, the DNA is TGTGCCAGCTCCCGAACGGGTCAAGAGACCCAGTACTTC.

This clone was seen a handful of times. This chain links TRBV18 with TRBJ2-7; D may be TRBD1 (7 bases). Per germline, CDR1 KGHSH and CDR2 LQKENI. The V and J ends lost 0 bases and 3 bases respectively, with 18 bases between them. The CDR3 consists of 17 residues. The CDR3 protein is CASSPPGNAGGNYEQYF. CDR3 sequence (DNA): TGTGCCAGCTCACCACCGGGTAATGCAGGGGGGAACTACGAGCAGTACTTC.

CDR3 in amino acids: CASSGTGGKNIQYF. CDR3 coding DNA: TGTGCCAGCAGCGGGACAGGGGGGAAGAACATTCAGTACTTC. J is TRBJ2-4 and V is TRBV6-5; 11 bases match TRBD1. CDR1 is MNHEY, CDR2 SVGAGI, per germline. The CDR3 has 14 amino acids. After removal of 6 bases from V and 7 bases from J, the junction contained 5 bases not matched to a gene.

This rearrangement joins TRBV9 to TRBJ1-5, with 8 bases lining up with TRBD1. CDR3 length: 15 residues. CDR1 SGDLS and CDR2 YYNGEE come from the germline V gene. Trimming cost V 3 bases and J 7 bases; bases outside gene matches: 9. The CDR3 sequence: CASSATGQGMQPQHF. In DNA form, the CDR3 reads TGTGCCAGCAGCGCCACAGGACAGGGAATGCAGCCCCAGCATTTT.

The chain recombines TRBV4-1 with TRBJ2-1; D perhaps matches TRBD2 (6 bases). V dropped 1 base and J dropped 6 bases, with 16 bases sitting between them. The CDR3 spans 16 residues. CDR1 is MGHRA and CDR2 is YSYEKL in the germline V gene. The CDR3 is CASSQVPRTSSNEQFF. CDR3 DNA: TGCGCCAGCAGCCAAGTACCCCGAACTAGCAGCAATGAGCAGTTCTTC.

This rearrangement joins TRBV28 to TRBJ2-7, with D possibly TRBD2 on 5 matching bases. Germline V gene data show CDR1 as MDHEN and CDR2 as SYDVKM. This CDR3 contains 14 residues. Trimming took off 5 bases at V and 0 bases at J, with 11 bases between the two ends. CDR3 region: CASSKTGSSYEQYF. CDR3 in DNA: TGTGCCAGCAGTAAGACGGGGAGCTCCTACGAGCAGTACTTC.

This clone occurred a few times. The chain uses TRBV18 and TRBJ1-5; D is uncertain. Deletions cut 3 bases from V and 9 bases from J, with 9 bases between. The germline V gene encodes CDR1 KGHSH and CDR2 LQKENI. CDR3 size: 12 residues. The CDR3 sequence: CASSPPSGPQHF. The CDR3 DNA is TGTGCCAGCTCACCCCCCTCGGGGCCCCAGCATTTT. The variable domain in full, with the rest retrieved from reference TRBV18 and TRBJ1-5, is NAGVMQNPRHLVRRRGQEARLRCSPMKGHSHVYWYRQLPEEGLKFMVYLQKENIIDESGMPKERFSAEFPKEGPSILRIQQVVRGDSAAYFCASSPPSGPQHFGDGTRLSIL.

The CDR3 here is CASSIRNRPSEEQYF. The CDR3 region has the DNA TGTGCCAGTAGTATACGCAACAGGCCCTCAGAGGAGCAGTACTTC. The chain combines TRBV19 with TRBJ2-7; tentatively, D is TRBD1 (5 bases). Germline V gives CDR1 LNHDA, CDR2 SQIVND (reference sequence). V lost 2 bases and J 7 bases, leaving 18 bases between the germline ends. The CDR3 has 15 residues.

In DNA form, the CDR3 reads TGTGCCAGCAAGTTAGATGCTGAAGCTTTCTTT. Translated, it gives CASKLDAEAFF. The chain joins TRBV2 to TRBJ1-1; D not certain. The CDR3 runs to 11 residues. Trimming took 7 bases from V and 6 from J, leaving 9 bases between them. CDR1 is SNHLY and CDR2 is FYNNEI in the germline V gene.

J is TRBJ2-5 and V is TRBV5-1; either TRBD1 or TRBD2 may fit D (5 bases each). Trimming shortened V by 4 bases and J by 4 bases, and 17 bases separated the two germline ends. The CDR3 is 15 residues long. Germline V gene data show CDR1 as SGHRS and CDR2 as YFSETQ. The DNA for the CDR3 is TGCGCCAGCAGCCTGGCGGGCAGGGTAAGAGAGACCCAGTACTTC. Translated, it gives CASSLAGRVRETQYF.

The chain recombines TRBV11-2 with TRBJ1-2; TRBD1 is a possible D gene (5 bases). CDR1 and CDR2 (germline): SGHAT, FQNNGV. The CDR3 extends over 15 amino acids. V gave up 5 bases and J gave up 4 bases, with 17 bases separating them. The CDR3 sequence: CASSPLGGEGYGYTF. The CDR3 nucleotides read TGTGCCAGCAGCCCCCTCGGGGGAGAGGGCTATGGCTACACCTTC.

The rearrangement uses TRBV5-1 and TRBJ2-3; 8 bases are shared with TRBD2. The CDR3 totals 15 residues. From germline, CDR1 is SGHRS and CDR2 YFSETQ. With V trimmed by 4 bases and J by 2 bases, 6 bases remained unmatched. CDR3 sequence: CASSILAGSTDTQYF. Written as DNA, the CDR3 is TGCGCCAGCAGCATTTTAGCGGGATCCACAGATACGCAGTATTTT.

The V call is TRBV4-3, the J call TRBJ2-7; perhaps TRBD1 as D (5 bases). The CDR3 runs to 13 residues. V shed 0 bases and J shed 6 bases, with 9 bases lying between them. Per the germline V gene, CDR1 is LGHNA and CDR2 is YSLEER. This CDR3 is CASSQDPGFEQYF. The CDR3 nucleotides read TGCGCCAGCAGCCAAGACCCAGGGTTCGAGCAGTACTTC.

This sequence joins TRBV29-1 and TRBJ2-1; TRBD2 matches 9 bases. CDR3 size: 14 residues. With V trimmed by 7 bases and J by 3 bases, 7 bases remained unmatched. Germline loops: CDR1 SQVTM, CDR2 ANQGSEA. Here the CDR3 DNA reads TGCAGCGCTGTTAGCGGGAGCGGCTACAATGAGCAGTTCTTC. Translating it yields CSAVSGSGYNEQFF.

V usage is TRBV7-9 and J usage is TRBJ2-1, with 9 bases matching TRBD2. Germline CDR1 reads SEHNR; CDR2 reads FQNEAQ (reference sequence). J lost 7 bases, V lost 6 bases, and 10 bases had no gene match. The CDR3 covers 15 residues. The CDR3 loop reads CASSQIAGAVNEQFF. The CDR3 nucleotides are TGTGCCAGCAGTCAAATAGCGGGAGCGGTTAATGAGCAGTTCTTC.

The rearrangement joins TRBV7-9 to TRBJ1-1; 10 nucleotides align to TRBD1. Germline lookup yields CDR1 SEHNR and CDR2 FQNEAQ (reference sequence). J gave up 3 bases and V 5 bases, and 3 bases lay outside the gene matches. The length of the CDR3 is 14 residues. CDR3 residues: CASSGTGADTEAFF. The CDR3 nucleotides are TGTGCCAGCAGCGGGACAGGGGCGGACACTGAAGCTTTCTTT.

This rearrangement joins TRBV7-2 to TRBJ1-1, with TRBD1 matching over 9 bases. The V gene end was trimmed by 4 bases and the J gene end by 1 base; junction bases not matched to a gene: 13. Germline-derived CDR1 and CDR2 are SGHTA and FQGNSA. The CDR3 length is 18 residues. The CDR3 bases are TGTGCCAGCAGCTCCCATCCGGGACAGGGTTGGCGGAACACTGAAGCTTTCTTT. Translation gives CASSSHPGQGWRNTEAFF.

In regard to this clone: One junction end disagrees with the germline gene, perhaps due to a read error. V is TRBV27 and J is TRBJ2-7; no clear D. The CDR3 consists of 14 residues. Germline lookup yields CDR1 MNHEY and CDR2 SMNVEV (reference sequence). DNA of the CDR3: TGTGCCAGCAGTAAAGGCCAGGCGAGATACGGGCAGTACTTC. As protein: CASSKGQARYGQYF.